These 17 T cell receptor beta chains were sequenced from one sample in a study of OX40 agonist ivuxolimab in advanced cancers. Method: immunoSEQ multiplex PCR; TCRdb's copy keeps in-frame clones and lacks some. The repertoire holds about 67,000 clones, with approximately 80% as singletons. Sequencing was performed on CD4+ or CD8+ T cells sorted from blood, taken in a trial of the OX40 agonist ivuxolimab. These receptors all stem from an adult with an advanced solid tumor such as melanoma, head and neck, liver or kidney cancer.

This sequence joins TRBV6-6 and TRBJ1-2, with D possibly being TRBD1 (5 bases). The germline V gene has CDR1 MNHNY and CDR2 SVGAGI (reference sequence). The V gene lost 7 bases and the J gene lost 4 bases, with 16 bases spanning the gap. This CDR3 is 14 amino acids long. The CDR3 reads CASNQGDVGYGYTF. For the CDR3, the DNA is TGTGCCAGCAACCAAGGGGATGTAGGCTATGGCTACACCTTC.

V gene TRBV28 combines with J gene TRBJ2-7; D unclear. The germline V gene has CDR1 MDHEN and CDR2 SYDVKM. The ends were cut back, 7 bases at V and 0 bases at J, with 16 bases in the middle. The length of the CDR3 is 15 residues. This CDR3 reads CASTTTSSPSYEQYF. CDR3 sequence (DNA): TGTGCCAGCACCACTACAAGCAGCCCCTCCTACGAGCAGTACTTC.

The chain has TRBV6-5 and TRBJ1-2; a possible D gene is TRBD1 (6 bases). The germline V and J ends were trimmed by 4 bases and 5 bases, with 17 bases remaining between them. The CDR3 is 15 residues long. CDR1 is MNHEY, CDR2 SVGAGI, per germline. The CDR3 nucleotides read TGTGCCAGCAGTTCCGACAGGCTCCAGGGGTATGGCTACACCTTC. Encoded protein: CASSSDRLQGYGYTF.

The rearrangement joins TRBV27 to TRBJ2-7; D is possibly TRBD1 (5 bases). The CDR3 is 13 residues long. V lost 6 bases, J lost 0 bases, and 9 bases lay in between. Germline V gene lookup returns CDR1 MNHEY and CDR2 SMNVEV (reference sequence). The CDR3 nucleotides read TGTGCCAGCAGCAAACAGGTCTCCTACGAGCAGTACTTC. The encoded protein is CASSKQVSYEQYF.

This clone was picked up a small number of times. This chain joins TRBV9 and TRBJ1-4; 7 nucleotides agree with TRBD1. Germline trimming cut 4 bases from V and 2 bases from J; bases unmatched to any gene: 2. The CDR3 runs to 14 residues. Germline V gene lookup returns CDR1 SGDLS and CDR2 YYNGEE. CDR3 sequence (DNA): TGTGCCAGCAGCCCGACAGGGACTAATGAAAAACTGTTTTTT. Protein sequence: CASSPTGTNEKLFF.

The chain is built from TRBV30 and TRBJ2-7, with 8 positions matching TRBD2. The CDR3 consists of 15 residues. The ends lost 1 base at V and 1 base at J; junction bases unmatched: 6. Germline values: CDR1 GTSNPN, CDR2 SVGIG (reference sequence). CDR3 loop: CAWSAPAGASYEQYF. CDR3 nucleotide sequence: TGTGCCTGGAGTGCCCCAGCGGGGGCTTCCTACGAGCAGTACTTC.

The rearrangement uses TRBV25-1 and TRBJ2-3, with D unresolved. There are 17 residues in the CDR3. V was clipped by 2 bases and J by 0 bases, with 15 bases between them. Germline V gene lookup returns CDR1 MGHDK and CDR2 SYGVNS. DNA of the CDR3: TGTGCCAGCAGTGAAGGTTTTGGACGGGTTAGCACAGATACGCAGTATTTT. This sequence encodes CASSEGFGRVSTDTQYF.

CDR3 in amino acids: CASSTYLTGGGYEQYF. The CDR3 coding sequence is TGTGCCAGCAGCACTTACCTGACAGGCGGGGGCTACGAGCAGTACTTC. The rearrangement links TRBV5-4 to TRBJ2-5, with D tentatively TRBD2 (7 bases). The J call may be incorrect, as the DNA end agrees better with TRBJ2-7. Germline V gives CDR1 SGHNT, CDR2 YYREEE (reference sequence). The CDR3 runs 16 residues.

The CDR3: CASSNSGDTEAFF. DNA for the CDR3: TGTGCCAGCAGTAATTCAGGGGACACTGAAGCTTTCTTT. The chain is built from TRBV28 and TRBJ1-1; tentatively, D is TRBD1 (6 bases). V shed 5 bases and J shed 3 bases, with 10 bases lying between them. This CDR3 has 13 amino acids. Germline V gene sequence: CDR1 MDHEN, CDR2 SYDVKM.

The chain uses TRBV7-9 and TRBJ1-6; D unclear. Germline assignment: CDR1 SEHNR and CDR2 FQNEAQ (reference sequence). V lost 6 bases and J 4 bases, leaving 4 bases between the germline ends. CDR3 length: 12 amino acids. This CDR3 reads CASSSYNSPLHF. The CDR3 DNA reads as TGTGCCAGCAGTTCGTATAATTCACCCCTCCACTTT.

CDR3 DNA sequence: TGTGCCAGCAGACCTGGGACAGCGGCTAACTATGGCTACACCTTC. Translated, it gives CASRPGTAANYGYTF. The chain combines TRBV28 with TRBJ1-2, with 7 bases aligning to TRBD1. Germline CDR1 is MDHEN and CDR2 is SYDVKM. With V trimmed by 6 bases and J by 0 bases, 7 bases remained unmatched. The CDR3 runs 15 residues.

The CDR3, as DNA: TGTGCCAGCAGTTTCGGCAGCACTGAAGCTTTCTTT. It yields the protein CASSFGSTEAFF. The gene calls are TRBV28 and TRBJ1-1; D unclear. Germline V lookup: CDR1 MDHEN, CDR2 SYDVKM. This CDR3 comprises 12 residues. Trimming removed 3 bases at V and 4 bases at J, with 6 bases between.

The V and J genes are TRBV7-9 and TRBJ2-5, with a weak D call TRBD2 (5 bases). The V end was cut by 1 base, the J end by 4 bases, with 19 bases between. CDR1 and CDR2 (germline): SEHNR, FQNEAQ (reference sequence). The CDR3 consists of 17 residues. CDR3 DNA: TGTGCCAGCAGCTTAGAGCGCGACTACCGTTTTCGAGAGACCCAGTACTTC. It codes for CASSLERDYRFRETQYF.

The J gene is TRBJ2-7, the V gene TRBV5-1; TRBD1 aligns across 8 bases. The junction had 9 bases not matched to a gene; V was cut back by 5 bases and J by 5 bases. Germline loops: CDR1 SGHRS, CDR2 YFSETQ. The CDR3 loop spans 14 amino acids. The CDR3 region has the DNA TGCGCCAGCAGACCCACCCAGGGGGCAGACGAGCAGTACGTC. Amino acids: CASRPTQGADEQYV.

In its sample, this clone was seen once. The chain employs TRBV18 and TRBJ1-3; TRBD1 aligns across 7 bases. CDR1 and CDR2 from the germline V gene are KGHSH and LQKENI. J lost 0 bases, V lost 5 bases, and 7 bases had no gene match. CDR3 length: 16 amino acids. The CDR3 DNA follows: TGTGCCAGCTCATCCTCACGGGACAGCTCTGGAAACACCATATATTTT. Encoded protein: CASSSSRDSSGNTIYF. Using reference TRBV18 and TRBJ1-3 for the parts outside the CDR3, the full variable domain is NAGVMQNPRHLVRRRGQEARLRCSPMKGHSHVYWYRQLPEEGLKFMVYLQKENIIDESGMPKERFSAEFPKEGPSILRIQQVVRGDSAAYFCASSSSRDSSGNTIYFGEGSWLTVV.

This chain joins TRBV5-4 and TRBJ2-4; TRBD1 matches at 9 bases. CDR3 length: 16 amino acids. With 4 bases clipped from V and 1 base from J, the junction kept 6 bases outside the gene matches. Germline V CDR1 and CDR2: SGHNT, YYREEE (reference sequence). The CDR3 loop reads CASSPTGGAAKNIQYF. The CDR3 nucleotides read TGTGCCAGCAGCCCCACAGGGGGCGCGGCCAAAAACATTCAGTACTTC.

The chain combines TRBV5-1 with TRBJ2-3; D is unresolved. The CDR3 is 14 residues long. The V gene lost 0 bases and the J gene lost 6 bases, with 11 bases spanning the gap. Germline lookup yields CDR1 SGHRS and CDR2 YFSETQ. CDR3 coding DNA: TGCGCCAGCAGCTTGGTGGTGAATGGGGATACGCAGTATTTT. Amino acid sequence: CASSLVVNGDTQYF.